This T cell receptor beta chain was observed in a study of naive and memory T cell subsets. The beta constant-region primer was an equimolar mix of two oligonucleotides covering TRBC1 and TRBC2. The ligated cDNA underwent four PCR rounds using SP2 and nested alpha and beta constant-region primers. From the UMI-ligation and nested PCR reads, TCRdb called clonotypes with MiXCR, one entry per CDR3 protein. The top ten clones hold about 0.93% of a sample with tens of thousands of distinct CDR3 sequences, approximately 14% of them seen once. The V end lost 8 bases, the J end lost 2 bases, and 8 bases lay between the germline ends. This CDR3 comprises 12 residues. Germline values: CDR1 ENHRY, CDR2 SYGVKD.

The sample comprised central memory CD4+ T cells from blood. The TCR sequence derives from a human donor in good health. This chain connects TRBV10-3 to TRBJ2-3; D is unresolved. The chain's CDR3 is CAIGRNTDTQYF. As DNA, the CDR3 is TGTGCCATCGGCCGTAACACAGATACGCAGTATTTT.